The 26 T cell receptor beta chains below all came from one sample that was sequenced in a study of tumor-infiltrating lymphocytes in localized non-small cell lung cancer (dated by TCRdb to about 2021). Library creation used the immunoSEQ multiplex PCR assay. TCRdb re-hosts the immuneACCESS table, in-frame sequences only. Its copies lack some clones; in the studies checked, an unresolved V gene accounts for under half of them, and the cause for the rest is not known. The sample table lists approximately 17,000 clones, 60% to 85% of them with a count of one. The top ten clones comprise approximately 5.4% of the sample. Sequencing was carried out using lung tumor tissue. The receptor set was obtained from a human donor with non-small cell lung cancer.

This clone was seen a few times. CDR3 loop: CASRPGTDNEKLFF. CDR3 coding DNA: TGTGCCAGCAGGCCCGGGACGGATAATGAAAAACTGTTTTTT. The chain recombines TRBV5-5 with TRBJ1-4; TRBD1 might be the D (5 bases). The CDR3 spans 14 residues. Germline CDR1 and CDR2: SGHKS and YYEKEE (reference sequence). V lost 5 bases to trimming and J lost 4 bases, with 12 bases between them.

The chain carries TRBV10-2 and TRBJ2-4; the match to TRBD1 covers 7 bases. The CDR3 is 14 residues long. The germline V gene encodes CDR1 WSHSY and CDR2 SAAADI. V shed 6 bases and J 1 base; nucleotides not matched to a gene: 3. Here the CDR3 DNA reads TGCGCCAGCAGACTACAGGGGGCCAAAAACATTCAGTACTTC. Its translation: CASRLQGAKNIQYF.

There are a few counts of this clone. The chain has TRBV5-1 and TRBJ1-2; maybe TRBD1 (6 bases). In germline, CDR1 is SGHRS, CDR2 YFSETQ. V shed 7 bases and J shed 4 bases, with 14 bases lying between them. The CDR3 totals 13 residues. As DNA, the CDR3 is TGCGCCAGCCGGGGGGCGCGGAGCTATGGCTACACCTTC. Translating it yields CASRGARSYGYTF.

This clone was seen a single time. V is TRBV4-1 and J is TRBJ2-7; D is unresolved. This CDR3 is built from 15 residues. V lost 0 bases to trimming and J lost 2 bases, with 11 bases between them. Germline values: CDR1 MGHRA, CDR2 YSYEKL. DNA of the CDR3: TGCGCCAGCAGCCAAGAGATGGCCATAACCTACGAGCAGTACTTC. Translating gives CASSQEMAITYEQYF.

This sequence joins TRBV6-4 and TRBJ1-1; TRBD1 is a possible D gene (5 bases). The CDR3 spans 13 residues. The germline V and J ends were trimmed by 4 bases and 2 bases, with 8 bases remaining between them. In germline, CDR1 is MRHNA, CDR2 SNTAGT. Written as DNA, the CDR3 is TGTGCCAGCAGTGTACAGGAAAACACTGAAGCTTTCTTT. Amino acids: CASSVQENTEAFF.

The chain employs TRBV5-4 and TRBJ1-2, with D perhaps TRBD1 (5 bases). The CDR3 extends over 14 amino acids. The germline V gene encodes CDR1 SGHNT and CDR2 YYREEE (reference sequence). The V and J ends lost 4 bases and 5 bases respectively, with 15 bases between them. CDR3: CASSLRGLSYGYTF. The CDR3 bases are TGTGCCAGCAGCCTAAGGGGACTGTCATATGGCTACACCTTC.

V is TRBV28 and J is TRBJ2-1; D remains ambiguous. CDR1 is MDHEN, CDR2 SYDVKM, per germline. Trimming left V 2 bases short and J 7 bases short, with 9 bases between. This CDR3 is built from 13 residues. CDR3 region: CASSLVQNNEQFF. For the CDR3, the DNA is TGTGCCAGCAGTTTAGTGCAAAATAATGAGCAGTTCTTC.

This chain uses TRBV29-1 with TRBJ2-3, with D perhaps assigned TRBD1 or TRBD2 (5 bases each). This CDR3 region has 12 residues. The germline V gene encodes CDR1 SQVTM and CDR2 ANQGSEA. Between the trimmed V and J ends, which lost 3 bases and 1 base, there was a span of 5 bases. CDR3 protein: CSVEGGTDTQYF. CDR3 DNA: TGCAGCGTTGAGGGGGGCACAGATACGCAGTATTTT.

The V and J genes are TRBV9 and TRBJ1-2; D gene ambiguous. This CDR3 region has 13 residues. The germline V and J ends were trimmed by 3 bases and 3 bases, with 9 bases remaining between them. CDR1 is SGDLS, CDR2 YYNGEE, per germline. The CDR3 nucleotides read TGTGCCAGCAGCGGCAGGCGTTACTATGGCTACACCTTC. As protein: CASSGRRYYGYTF.

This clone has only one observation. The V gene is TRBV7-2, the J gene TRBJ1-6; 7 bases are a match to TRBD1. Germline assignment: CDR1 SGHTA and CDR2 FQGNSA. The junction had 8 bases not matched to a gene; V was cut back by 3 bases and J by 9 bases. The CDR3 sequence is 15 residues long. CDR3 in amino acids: CASSLQGQARSPLHF. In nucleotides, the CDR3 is TGTGCCAGCAGCTTGCAAGGACAGGCGCGTTCACCCCTCCACTTT. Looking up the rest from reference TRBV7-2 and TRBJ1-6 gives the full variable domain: GAGVSQSPSNKVTEKGKDVELRCDPISGHTALYWYRQSLGQGLEFLIYFQGNSAPDKSGLPSDRFSAERTGGSVSTLTIQRTQQEDSAVYLCASSLQGQARSPLHFGNGTRLTVT.

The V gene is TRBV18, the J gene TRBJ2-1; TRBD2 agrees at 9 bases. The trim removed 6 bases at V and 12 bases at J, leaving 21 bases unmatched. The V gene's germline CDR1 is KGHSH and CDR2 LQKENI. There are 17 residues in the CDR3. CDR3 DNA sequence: TGTGCCAGCTCGGGACTCGTTATAGCGGGAGACAATGTCGGGCAGTTCTTC. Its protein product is CASSGLVIAGDNVGQFF.

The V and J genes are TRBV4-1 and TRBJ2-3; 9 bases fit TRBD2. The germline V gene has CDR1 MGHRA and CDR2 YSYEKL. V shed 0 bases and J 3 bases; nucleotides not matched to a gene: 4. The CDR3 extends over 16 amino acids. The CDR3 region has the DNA TGCGCCAGCAGCCAAGAACTAGCGGGCTATACAGATACGCAGTATTTT. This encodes CASSQELAGYTDTQYF.

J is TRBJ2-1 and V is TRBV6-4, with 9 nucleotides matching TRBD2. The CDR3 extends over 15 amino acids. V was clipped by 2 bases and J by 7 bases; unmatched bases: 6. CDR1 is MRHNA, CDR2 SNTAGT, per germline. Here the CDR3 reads CASSDGLAGRNEQFF. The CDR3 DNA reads TGTGCCAGCAGTGACGGCCTAGCGGGAAGGAATGAGCAGTTCTTC.

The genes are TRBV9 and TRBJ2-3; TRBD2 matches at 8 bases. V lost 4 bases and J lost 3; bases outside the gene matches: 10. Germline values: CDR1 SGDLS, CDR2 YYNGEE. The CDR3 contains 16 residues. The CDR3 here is CASSSPSGGRTDTQYF. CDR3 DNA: TGTGCCAGCAGCTCCCCGAGCGGGGGCAGGACAGATACGCAGTATTTT. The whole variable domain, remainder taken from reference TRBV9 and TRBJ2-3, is DSGVTQTPKHLITATGQRVTLRCSPRSGDLSVYWYQQSLDQGLQFLIQYYNGEERAKGNILERFSAQQFPDLHSELNLSSLELGDSALYFCASSSPSGGRTDTQYFGPGTRLTVL.

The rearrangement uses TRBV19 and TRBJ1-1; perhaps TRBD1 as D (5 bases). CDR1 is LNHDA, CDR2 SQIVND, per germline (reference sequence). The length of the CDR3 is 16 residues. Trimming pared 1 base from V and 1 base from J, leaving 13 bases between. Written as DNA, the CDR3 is TGTGCCAGTAGTATAGGCGGCAGGGCATGGAACACTGAAGCTTTCTTT. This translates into CASSIGGRAWNTEAFF.

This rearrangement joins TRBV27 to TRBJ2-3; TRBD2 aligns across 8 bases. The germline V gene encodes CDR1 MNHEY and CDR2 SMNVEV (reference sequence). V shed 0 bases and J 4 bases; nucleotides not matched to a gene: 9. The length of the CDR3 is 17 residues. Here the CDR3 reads CASSLSAGGGRADTQYF. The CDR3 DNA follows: TGTGCCAGCAGTTTATCGGCCGGCGGGGGGAGGGCAGATACGCAGTATTTT.

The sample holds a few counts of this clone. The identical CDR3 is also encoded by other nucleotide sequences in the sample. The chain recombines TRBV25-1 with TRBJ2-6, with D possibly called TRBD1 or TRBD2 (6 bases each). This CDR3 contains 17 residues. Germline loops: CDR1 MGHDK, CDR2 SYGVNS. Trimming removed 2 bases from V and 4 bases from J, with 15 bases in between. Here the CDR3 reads CASSEDRSGLGANVLTF. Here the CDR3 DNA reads TGTGCCAGCAGTGAAGACAGGAGCGGACTAGGGGCCAACGTCCTGACTTTC. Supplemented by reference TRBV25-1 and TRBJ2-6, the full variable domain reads EADIYQTPRYLVIGTGKKITLECSQTMGHDKMYWYQQDPGMELHLIHYSYGVNSTEKGDLSSESTVSRIRTEHFPLTLESARPSHTSQYLCASSEDRSGLGANVLTFGAGSRLTVL.

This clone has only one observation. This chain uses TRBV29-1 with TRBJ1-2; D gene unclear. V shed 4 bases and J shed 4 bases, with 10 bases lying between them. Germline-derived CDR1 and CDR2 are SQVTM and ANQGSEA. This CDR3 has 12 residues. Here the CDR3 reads CSVVRGGYGYTF. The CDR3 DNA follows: TGCAGCGTTGTGCGGGGAGGCTATGGCTACACCTTC.

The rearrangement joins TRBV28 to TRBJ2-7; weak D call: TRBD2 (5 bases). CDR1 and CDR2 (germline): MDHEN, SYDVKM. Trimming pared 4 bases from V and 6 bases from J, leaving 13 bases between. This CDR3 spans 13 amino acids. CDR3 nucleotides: TGTGCCAGCAGTTGGGAAGCGGTGCGCGAGCAGTACTTC. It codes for CASSWEAVREQYF.

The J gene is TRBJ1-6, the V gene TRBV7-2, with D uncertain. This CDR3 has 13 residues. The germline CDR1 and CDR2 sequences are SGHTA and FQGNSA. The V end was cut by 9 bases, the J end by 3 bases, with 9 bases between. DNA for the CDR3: TGTGCCAGTCGCGGGAGCTATAATTCACCCCTCCACTTT. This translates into CASRGSYNSPLHF.

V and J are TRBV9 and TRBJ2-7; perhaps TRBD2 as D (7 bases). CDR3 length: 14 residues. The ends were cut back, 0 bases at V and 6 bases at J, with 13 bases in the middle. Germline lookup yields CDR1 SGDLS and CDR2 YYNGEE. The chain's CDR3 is CASSVDGRGAEQYF. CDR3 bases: TGTGCCAGCAGCGTAGATGGACGGGGGGCCGAGCAGTACTTC. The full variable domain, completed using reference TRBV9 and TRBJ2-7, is DSGVTQTPKHLITATGQRVTLRCSPRSGDLSVYWYQQSLDQGLQFLIQYYNGEERAKGNILERFSAQQFPDLHSELNLSSLELGDSALYFCASSVDGRGAEQYFGPGTRLTVT.

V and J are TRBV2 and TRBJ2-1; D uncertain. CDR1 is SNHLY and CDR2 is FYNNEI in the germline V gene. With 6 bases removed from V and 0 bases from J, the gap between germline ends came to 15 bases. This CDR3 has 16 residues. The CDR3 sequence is CASRRRTVSSYNEQFF. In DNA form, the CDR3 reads TGTGCCAGCAGACGACGGACGGTGAGCTCCTACAATGAGCAGTTCTTC.

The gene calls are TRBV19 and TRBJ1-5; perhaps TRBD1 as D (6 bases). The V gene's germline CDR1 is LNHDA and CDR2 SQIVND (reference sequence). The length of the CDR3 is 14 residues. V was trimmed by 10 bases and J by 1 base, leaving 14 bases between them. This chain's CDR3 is CATGRGLSNQPQHF. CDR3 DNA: TGTGCCACAGGGAGGGGGTTAAGCAATCAGCCCCAGCATTTT. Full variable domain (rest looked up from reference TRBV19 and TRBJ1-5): DGGITQSPKYLFRKEGQNVTLSCEQNLNHDAMYWYRQDPGQGLRLIYYSQIVNDFQKGDIAEGYSVSREKKESFPLTVTSAQKNPTAFYLCATGRGLSNQPQHFGDGTRLSIL.

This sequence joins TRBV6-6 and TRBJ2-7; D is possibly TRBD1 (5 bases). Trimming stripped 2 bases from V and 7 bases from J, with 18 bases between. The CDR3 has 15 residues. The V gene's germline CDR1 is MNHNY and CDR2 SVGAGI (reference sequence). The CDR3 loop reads CASSYQGAQVGEQYF. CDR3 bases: TGTGCCAGCAGTTACCAAGGTGCACAGGTTGGTGAGCAGTACTTC.

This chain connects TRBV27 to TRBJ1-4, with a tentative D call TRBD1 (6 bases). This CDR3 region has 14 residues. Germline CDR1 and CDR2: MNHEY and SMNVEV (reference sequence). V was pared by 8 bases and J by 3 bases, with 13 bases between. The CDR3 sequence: CASSPGQPNEKLFF. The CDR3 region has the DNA TGTGCCAGCTCCCCAGGACAGCCTAATGAAAAACTGTTTTTT.

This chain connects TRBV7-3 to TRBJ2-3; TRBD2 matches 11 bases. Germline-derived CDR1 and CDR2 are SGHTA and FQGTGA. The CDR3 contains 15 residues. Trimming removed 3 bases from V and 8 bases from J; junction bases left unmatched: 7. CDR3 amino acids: CASSFYSGGAFTQYF. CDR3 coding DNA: TGTGCCAGCAGCTTCTATAGCGGGGGGGCTTTTACGCAGTATTTT.